This T cell receptor beta chain emerged from a study of identical twins. Concerning this clonotype itself: Its antigen is unidentified.

TCRdb reprocessed the 5' RACE reads via MiXCR and lists one record per CDR3 protein. This table has more than 600,000 distinct CDR3 sequences, 18% appearing once. The study, taken as a whole, reports: Model-predicted out-of-frame TCR alpha sharing fell below observed values in monozygotic twins.

These data were likewise used in another study, on T cells expressing NK-cell markers. That publication notes: From sorted CD3+CD56+NKG2C+, CD3+CD56+NKG2C- and CD3+CD56-NKG2C+ T cells came the TCR beta repertoires. There were four donors in whom these clonotypes also led the CD3+CD56-NKG2C+ fraction.

This receptor was identified in a woman between 18 and 29 years old in good health. Sequences were obtained from PBMCs.

The CDR3 sequence: CATSDKGGRDTQYF. CDR3 sequence (DNA): TGTGCCACCAGTGATAAAGGCGGACGGGATACGCAGTATTTT. The gene calls are TRBV24-1 and TRBJ2-3; D is unclear. V lost 3 bases and J lost 6, with 12 bases in between. The CDR3 is made up of 14 amino acids. Germline CDR1 KGHDR, CDR2 SFDVKD.